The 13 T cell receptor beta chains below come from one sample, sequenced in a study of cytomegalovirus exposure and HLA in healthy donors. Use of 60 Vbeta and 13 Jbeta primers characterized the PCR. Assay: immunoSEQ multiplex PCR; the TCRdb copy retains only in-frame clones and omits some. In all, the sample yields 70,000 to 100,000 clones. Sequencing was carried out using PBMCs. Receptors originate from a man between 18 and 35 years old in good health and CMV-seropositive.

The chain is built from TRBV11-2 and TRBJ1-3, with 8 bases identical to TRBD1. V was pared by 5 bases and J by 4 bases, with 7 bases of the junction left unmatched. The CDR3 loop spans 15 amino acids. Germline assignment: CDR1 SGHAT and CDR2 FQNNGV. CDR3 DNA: TGTGCCAGCAGCGTGACAGGGGCCTTGGGAAACACCATATATTTT. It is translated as CASSVTGALGNTIYF.

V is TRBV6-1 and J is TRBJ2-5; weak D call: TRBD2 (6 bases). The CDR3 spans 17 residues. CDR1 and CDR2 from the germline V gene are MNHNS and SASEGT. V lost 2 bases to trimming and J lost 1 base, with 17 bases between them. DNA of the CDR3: TGTGCCAGCAGTGAACTACGGGGCGGGGACTCCCAAGAGACCCAGTACTTC. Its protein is CASSELRGGDSQETQYF.

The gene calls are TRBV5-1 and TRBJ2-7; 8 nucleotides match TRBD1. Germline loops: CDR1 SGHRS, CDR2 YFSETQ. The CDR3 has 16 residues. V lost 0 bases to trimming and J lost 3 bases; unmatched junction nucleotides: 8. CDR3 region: CASSLGRAGGFYEQYF. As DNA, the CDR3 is TGCGCCAGCAGCTTGGGGCGGGCAGGGGGCTTCTACGAGCAGTACTTC. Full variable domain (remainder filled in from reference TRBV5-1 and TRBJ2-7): KAGVTQTPRYLIKTRGQQVTLSCSPISGHRSVSWYQQTPGQGLQFLFEYFSETQRNKGNFPGRFSGRQFSNSRSEMNVSTLELGDSALYLCASSLGRAGGFYEQYFGPGTRLTVT.

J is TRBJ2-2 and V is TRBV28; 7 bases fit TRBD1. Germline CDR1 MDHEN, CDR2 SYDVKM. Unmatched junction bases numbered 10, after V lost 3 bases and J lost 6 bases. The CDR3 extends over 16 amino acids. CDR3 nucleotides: TGTGCCAGCAGTTTTGTTTCCAAGGGGGCGTCCGGGGAGCTGTTTTTT. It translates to CASSFVSKGASGELFF.

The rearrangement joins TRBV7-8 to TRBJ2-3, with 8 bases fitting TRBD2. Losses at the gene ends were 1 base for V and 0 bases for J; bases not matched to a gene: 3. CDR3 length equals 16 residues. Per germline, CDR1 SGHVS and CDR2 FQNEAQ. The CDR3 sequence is CASSLGLAGSTDTQYF. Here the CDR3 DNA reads TGTGCCAGCAGCTTAGGTCTAGCGGGCAGCACAGATACGCAGTATTTT.

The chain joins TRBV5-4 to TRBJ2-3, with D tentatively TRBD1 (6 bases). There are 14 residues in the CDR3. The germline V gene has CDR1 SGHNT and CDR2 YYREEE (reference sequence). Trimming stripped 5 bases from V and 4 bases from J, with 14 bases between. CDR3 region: CASSSPDRPDTQYF. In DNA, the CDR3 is TGTGCCAGCAGTTCACCTGACAGGCCAGATACGCAGTATTTT. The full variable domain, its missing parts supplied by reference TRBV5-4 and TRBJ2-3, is ETGVTQSPTHLIKTRGQQVTLRCSSQSGHNTVSWYQQALGQGPQFIFQYYREEENGRGNFPPRFSGLQFPNYSSELNVNALELDDSALYLCASSSPDRPDTQYFGPGTRLTVL.

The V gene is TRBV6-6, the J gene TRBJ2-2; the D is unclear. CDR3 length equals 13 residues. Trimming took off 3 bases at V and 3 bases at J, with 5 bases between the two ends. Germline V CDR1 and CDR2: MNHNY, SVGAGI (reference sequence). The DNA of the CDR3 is TGTGCCAGCAGTTATGCGGACACCGGGGAGCTGTTTTTT. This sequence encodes CASSYADTGELFF.

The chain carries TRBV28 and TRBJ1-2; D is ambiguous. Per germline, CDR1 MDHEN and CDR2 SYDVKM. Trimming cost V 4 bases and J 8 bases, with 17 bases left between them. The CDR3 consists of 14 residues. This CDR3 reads CASSSVPSGWGYTF. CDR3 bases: TGTGCCAGCAGTTCCGTCCCGTCCGGTTGGGGCTACACCTTC.

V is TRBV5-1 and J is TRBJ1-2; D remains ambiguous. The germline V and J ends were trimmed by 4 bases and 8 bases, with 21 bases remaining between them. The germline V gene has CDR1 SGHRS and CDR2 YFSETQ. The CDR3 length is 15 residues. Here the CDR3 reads CASSPRREDNGGYTF. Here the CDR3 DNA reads TGCGCCAGCAGCCCCCGTCGAGAGGATAATGGAGGCTACACCTTC.

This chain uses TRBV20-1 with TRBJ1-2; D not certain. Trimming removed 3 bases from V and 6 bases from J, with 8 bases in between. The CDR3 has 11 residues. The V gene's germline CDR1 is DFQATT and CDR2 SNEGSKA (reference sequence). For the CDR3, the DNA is TGCAGTGCTAGTGTAGATGATGGCTACACCTTC. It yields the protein CSASVDDGYTF.

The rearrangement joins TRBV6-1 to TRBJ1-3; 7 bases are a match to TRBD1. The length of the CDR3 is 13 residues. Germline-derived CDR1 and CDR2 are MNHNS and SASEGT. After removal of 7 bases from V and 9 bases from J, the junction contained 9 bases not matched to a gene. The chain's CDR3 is CASNPTGIGTIYF. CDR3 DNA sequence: TGTGCCAGCAATCCGACAGGGATTGGCACCATATATTTT.

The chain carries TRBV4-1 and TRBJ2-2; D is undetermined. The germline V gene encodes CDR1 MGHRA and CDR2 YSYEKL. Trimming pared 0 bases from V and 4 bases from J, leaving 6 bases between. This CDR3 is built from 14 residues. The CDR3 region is CASSQDSLTGELFF. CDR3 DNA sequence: TGCGCCAGCAGCCAAGATAGCCTCACCGGGGAGCTGTTTTTT.

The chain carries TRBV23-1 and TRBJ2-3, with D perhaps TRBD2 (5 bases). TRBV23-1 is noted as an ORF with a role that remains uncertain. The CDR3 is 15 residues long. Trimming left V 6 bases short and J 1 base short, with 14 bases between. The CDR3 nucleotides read TGCGCCAGCAGATCGGGATCGGATGGCACAGATACGCAGTATTTT. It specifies CASRSGSDGTDTQYF.